This entry concerns a single TCR beta chain. These data originate in a study of T-cell reconstitution after alpha-beta-depleted transplantation in children. Germline V lookup: CDR1 SNHLY, CDR2 FYNNEI. The CDR3 contains 14 residues. V was shortened by 6 bases and J by 4 bases, with 15 bases between the two germline ends. For TCRbeta, the library was prepared with unique molecular identifiers. TCRdb passed the PCR reads through MiXCR, listing each CDR3 protein once. The sample has some 220,000 distinct CDR3 sequences; 8.5% to 10% are singletons. The sequencing here drew on PBMCs from the stem cell graft donor, taken from the stem cell graft. The chain carries TRBV2 and TRBJ1-1, with D maybe TRBD1 (6 bases). This TCR was sampled from a human donor who donated a stem cell graft to a child with acute lymphoblastic leukemia. CDR3 sequence reads: CASRNTGYPTEAFF. CDR3 in DNA: TGTGCCAGCAGAAACACAGGGTATCCCACTGAAGCTTTCTTT.